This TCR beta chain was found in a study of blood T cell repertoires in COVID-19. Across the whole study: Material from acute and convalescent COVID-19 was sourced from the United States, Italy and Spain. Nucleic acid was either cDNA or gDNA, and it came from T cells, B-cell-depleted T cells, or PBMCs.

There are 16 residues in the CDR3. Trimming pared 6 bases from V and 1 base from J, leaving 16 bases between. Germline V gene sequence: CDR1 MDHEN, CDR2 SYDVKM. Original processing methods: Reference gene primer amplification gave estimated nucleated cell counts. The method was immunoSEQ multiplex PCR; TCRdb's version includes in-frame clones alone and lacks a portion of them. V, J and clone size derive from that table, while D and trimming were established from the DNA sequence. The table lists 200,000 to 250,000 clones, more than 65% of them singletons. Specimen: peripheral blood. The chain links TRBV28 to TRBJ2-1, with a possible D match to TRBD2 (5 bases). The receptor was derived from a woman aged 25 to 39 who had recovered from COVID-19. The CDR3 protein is CASSPLTRLSYNEQFF. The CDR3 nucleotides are TGTGCCAGCAGCCCCCTCACTAGACTATCCTACAATGAGCAGTTCTTC.